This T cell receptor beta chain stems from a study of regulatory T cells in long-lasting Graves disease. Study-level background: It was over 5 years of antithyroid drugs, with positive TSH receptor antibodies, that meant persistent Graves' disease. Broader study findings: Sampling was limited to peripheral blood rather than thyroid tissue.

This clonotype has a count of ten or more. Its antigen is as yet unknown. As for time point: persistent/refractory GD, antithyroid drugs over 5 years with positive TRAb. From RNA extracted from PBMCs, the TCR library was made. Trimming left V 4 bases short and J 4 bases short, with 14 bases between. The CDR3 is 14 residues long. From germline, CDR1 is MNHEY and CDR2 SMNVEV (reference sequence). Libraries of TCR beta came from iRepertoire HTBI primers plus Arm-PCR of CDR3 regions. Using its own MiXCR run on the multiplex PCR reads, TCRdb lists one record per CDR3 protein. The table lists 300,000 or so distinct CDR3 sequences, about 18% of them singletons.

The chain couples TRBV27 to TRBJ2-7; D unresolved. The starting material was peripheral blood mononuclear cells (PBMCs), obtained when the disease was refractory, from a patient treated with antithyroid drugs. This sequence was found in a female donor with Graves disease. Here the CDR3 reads CASSYRAPLYEQYF. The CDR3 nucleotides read TGTGCCAGCAGTTACCGGGCCCCTCTGTACGAGCAGTACTTC.